The 21 T cell receptor beta chains reported below all come from one sample, sequenced in a study of blood T cell repertoires in COVID-19 (dated by TCRdb to the early 2020s). Library preparation used the immunoSEQ multiplex PCR assay. Entries here come from immuneACCESS through TCRdb and include only in-frame sequences with V and J called. Some clones fail to appear in such tables; in the studies checked, an unresolved V gene covers under half of the shortfall, and the cause of the remainder is unknown. The sample table lists 250,000 to 300,000 clones, approximately 90% of them with a count of one. About 2% of the sample rests with the top ten. The sample taken for sequencing was PBMCs or T cells enriched from blood (not recorded which). These TCRs come from a woman aged 40 to 50 with acute COVID-19.

This chain uses TRBV27 with TRBJ1-6; TRBD1 aligns across 7 bases. The CDR3 sequence is 14 residues long. Per germline, CDR1 MNHEY and CDR2 SMNVEV (reference sequence). Trimming cost V 5 bases and J 6 bases; bases outside gene matches: 4. This CDR3 is CASSRDRVNSPLHF. CDR3 nucleotides: TGTGCCAGCAGTCGTGACAGGGTTAATTCACCCCTCCACTTT.

In nucleotides, the CDR3 is TGTGCCAGCAGCGTAGACGGCGGGGTAGCGGAGACCCAGTACTTC. Residues: CASSVDGGVAETQYF. The J gene is TRBJ2-5, the V gene TRBV9; tentative D call: TRBD2 (6 bases). The CDR3 is 15 amino acids. The germline gives CDR1 SGDLS, CDR2 YYNGEE. V dropped 0 bases and J dropped 5 bases, with 14 bases sitting between them.

The chain couples TRBV29-1 to TRBJ1-1, with TRBD1 matching 7 bases. V shed 6 bases and J 5 bases; nucleotides not matched to a gene: 9. The CDR3 runs 13 residues. Germline V lookup: CDR1 SQVTM, CDR2 ANQGSEA. CDR3: CSVGQGGGTEAFF. The CDR3 DNA follows: TGCAGCGTGGGTCAGGGGGGAGGAACTGAAGCTTTCTTT.

The chain joins TRBV4-2 to TRBJ2-7; 12 positions match TRBD2. Trimming removed 1 base from V and 3 bases from J; junction bases left unmatched: 1. There are 15 residues in the CDR3. CDR1 is LGHNA, CDR2 YNFKEQ, per germline. The CDR3 DNA is TGTGCCAGCAGCCAAGGGACTAGCGGGGTCTACGAGCAGTACTTC. Residues: CASSQGTSGVYEQYF.

This chain links TRBV7-8 with TRBJ2-5, with D perhaps TRBD2 (6 bases). Germline CDR1 reads SGHVS; CDR2 reads FQNEAQ. CDR3 length equals 14 residues. Trimming stripped 5 bases from V and 5 bases from J, with 15 bases between. The DNA for the CDR3 is TGTGCCAGCAGCCCCCGGGCGGGATGGGAGACCCAGTACTTC. Its protein product is CASSPRAGWETQYF.

The V and J genes are TRBV7-9 and TRBJ1-2; D is possibly TRBD1 (5 bases). Trimming shortened V by 5 bases and J by 0 bases, and 10 bases separated the two germline ends. This CDR3 is 14 amino acids long. Germline-derived CDR1 and CDR2 are SEHNR and FQNEAQ (reference sequence). Here the CDR3 DNA reads TGTGCCAGCAGCATGGACACCGCTAACTATGGCTACACCTTC. Its translation is CASSMDTANYGYTF.

The chain carries TRBV18 and TRBJ2-2; D not resolved. The CDR3 contains 18 residues. The germline V gene encodes CDR1 KGHSH and CDR2 LQKENI. V lost 6 bases, J lost 3 bases, and 23 bases lay in between. CDR3 nucleotides: TGTGCCAGCTCTACTATAGTCCGGTCTGTTGCGGACACCGGGGAGCTGTTTTTT. Its translation is CASSTIVRSVADTGELFF.

The V call is TRBV6-5, the J call TRBJ2-5, with 7 bases identical to TRBD2. The CDR3 totals 15 residues. Trimming at V came to 2 bases and at J to 1 base, leaving 4 bases not matched to a gene. The V gene's germline CDR1 is MNHEY and CDR2 SVGAGI. The CDR3 sequence is CASSYRGGSQETQYF. The CDR3 coding sequence is TGTGCCAGCAGTTACCGGGGAGGGAGCCAAGAGACCCAGTACTTC.

The V and J genes are TRBV7-9 and TRBJ1-1; TRBD1 might be the D (5 bases). V was pared by 1 base and J by 5 bases, with 14 bases between. CDR1 is SEHNR, CDR2 FQNEAQ, per germline (reference sequence). This CDR3 has 15 amino acids. The CDR3 DNA is TGTGCCAGCAGCTTAGTGAGTTTACAGGAAACTGAAGCTTTCTTT. Translation: CASSLVSLQETEAFF.

V and J are TRBV30 and TRBJ1-2, with 7 bases fitting TRBD1. Germline CDR1 GTSNPN, CDR2 SVGIG (reference sequence). The trim removed 2 bases at V and 3 bases at J, leaving 6 bases unmatched. The CDR3 length is 14 residues. The CDR3 region is CAWSLKGQHYGYTF. The CDR3 DNA reads TGTGCCTGGAGTCTTAAGGGACAGCACTATGGCTACACCTTC.

This chain joins TRBV5-6 and TRBJ2-1; D perhaps matches TRBD2 (6 bases). There are 13 residues in the CDR3. Germline-derived CDR1 and CDR2 are SGHDT and YYEEEE. The ends were cut back, 4 bases at V and 7 bases at J, with 12 bases in the middle. This CDR3 reads CASSRAAGNEQFF. CDR3 DNA: TGTGCCAGCAGCCGGGCGGCGGGGAATGAGCAGTTCTTC.

The J gene is TRBJ2-1, the V gene TRBV30, with TRBD1 matching 7 bases. Trimming cost V 8 bases and J 3 bases; bases outside gene matches: 7. This CDR3 region has 13 residues. From germline, CDR1 is GTSNPN and CDR2 SVGIG (reference sequence). The CDR3, as DNA: TGTGCCGGCGACAGGGTTTTCTACAATGAGCAGTTCTTC. This codes for CAGDRVFYNEQFF.

The genes are TRBV7-9 and TRBJ1-2; D uncertain. V was pared by 5 bases and J by 4 bases, with 20 bases between. CDR1 is SEHNR and CDR2 is FQNEAQ in the germline V gene (reference sequence). The CDR3 length is 16 residues. For the CDR3, the DNA is TGTGCCAGCAGCCTCAAGGAGGTACAAGACTTCTATGGCTACACCTTC. This encodes CASSLKEVQDFYGYTF.

This chain joins TRBV2 and TRBJ2-3; 13 bases fit TRBD2. With V trimmed by 6 bases and J by 1 base, 10 bases remained unmatched. Germline CDR1 reads SNHLY; CDR2 reads FYNNEI. The CDR3 length is 18 residues. The CDR3 DNA reads TGTGCCAGCAGCGTTACTAGCGGGAGGGCCCTGGGCACAGATACGCAGTATTTT. It encodes CASSVTSGRALGTDTQYF.

The J gene is TRBJ2-2, the V gene TRBV24-1; a possible D gene is TRBD1 (6 bases). Germline values: CDR1 KGHDR, CDR2 SFDVKD. This CDR3 is 15 amino acids long. V was pared by 9 bases and J by 4 bases, with 17 bases between. The CDR3 loop reads CATGGQPPSTGELFF. CDR3 nucleotide sequence: TGTGCCACCGGGGGCCAGCCGCCTTCCACCGGGGAGCTGTTTTTT.

The V and J genes are TRBV6-4 and TRBJ2-7, with TRBD1 matching 12 bases. Germline V gene lookup returns CDR1 MRHNA and CDR2 SNTAGT. The V gene end was trimmed by 6 bases and the J gene end by 7 bases; junction bases not matched to a gene: 10. The CDR3 totals 15 residues. The CDR3 loop is CASRIPGQGAREQYF. The CDR3 bases are TGTGCCAGCAGGATTCCGGGACAGGGGGCGAGGGAGCAGTACTTC.

The gene calls are TRBV27 and TRBJ2-7; tentative D call: TRBD2 (6 bases). The germline V gene encodes CDR1 MNHEY and CDR2 SMNVEV (reference sequence). The CDR3 totals 14 residues. The V end lost 6 bases, the J end lost 5 bases, and 17 bases lay between the germline ends. The DNA of the CDR3 is TGTGCCAGCAGCCTCGGGGGTCGGCAAAACGAGCAGTACTTC. It is translated as CASSLGGRQNEQYF.

The chain combines TRBV27 with TRBJ2-2, with D perhaps TRBD1 (5 bases). The length of the CDR3 is 15 residues. Germline CDR1 and CDR2: MNHEY and SMNVEV (reference sequence). Trimming removed 5 bases at V and 5 bases at J, with 15 bases between. This CDR3 is CASSAFRTLTGELFF. Written as DNA, the CDR3 is TGTGCCAGCAGTGCCTTTAGGACATTAACCGGGGAGCTGTTTTTT.

The chain couples TRBV4-1 to TRBJ2-2; D gene ambiguous. The CDR3 is 15 amino acids. Per germline, CDR1 MGHRA and CDR2 YSYEKL. V dropped 1 base and J dropped 1 base, with 7 bases sitting between them. CDR3 DNA: TGCGCCAGCAGCCAAGCAGGCCGGAACACCGGGGAGCTGTTTTTT. Translated, it gives CASSQAGRNTGELFF.

The chain links TRBV7-8 to TRBJ2-1, with a weak D call TRBD2 (5 bases). The CDR3 has 15 amino acids. Germline values: CDR1 SGHVS, CDR2 FQNEAQ. The germline V and J ends were trimmed by 1 base and 3 bases, with 10 bases remaining between them. CDR3 sequence: CASSLGLPNYNEQFF. The CDR3 region has the DNA TGTGCCAGCAGCTTAGGACTACCCAACTACAATGAGCAGTTCTTC.

The chain uses TRBV3-1 (or the pseudogene TRBV3-2) and TRBJ2-7; D unclear. Per the germline V gene, CDR1 is LGHDT and CDR2 is YNNKEL (reference sequence). Deletions cut 2 bases from V and 5 bases from J, with 7 bases between. This CDR3 has 12 amino acids. Here the CDR3 DNA reads TGTGCCAGCAGCCAACCCCCTAACGAGCAGTACTTC. It specifies CASSQPPNEQYF.